The 7 T cell receptor beta chains below were found in one sample sequenced in a study of vaccination and CD4 T cells after COVID-19. The time point: late sampling 161 to 241 days after vaccination in three convalescent patients. Described treatment: approximately 9-day PBMC culture with coronavirus spike peptide pools or control peptides (ViraFEST assay). These receptors lack a known antigen. An Oncomine TCR Beta short-read assay was used to sequence the DNA from cultured CD4+ T cells. TCRdb re-called the PCR reads through MiXCR, storing one row per CDR3 protein. In the table there are some 20,000 distinct CDR3 sequences, less than 45% of which are singletons. This material consisted of CD4+ T cells from blood, cultured in vitro, taken about 7 months after SARS-CoV-2 vaccination. Receptor source: a human donor who had recovered from COVID-19.

This clonotype was recorded a few times. This chain connects TRBV6-5 to TRBJ1-1; a possible D gene is TRBD1 (6 bases). Germline V lookup: CDR1 MNHEY, CDR2 SVGAGI. The CDR3 contains 15 residues. V gave up 2 bases and J gave up 0 bases, with 10 bases separating them. CDR3 nucleotide sequence: TGTGCCAGCAGTTACCAGCAGGGGCTGAACACTGAAGCTTTCTTT. Its translation: CASSYQQGLNTEAFF.

In this sample, this clonotype turned up a few times. The chain couples TRBV24-1 to TRBJ2-5; 9 bases are shared with TRBD2. CDR1 and CDR2 from the germline V gene are KGHDR and SFDVKD. CDR3 size: 15 residues. The V and J ends lost 4 bases and 2 bases, in that order; junction bases with no gene match: 4. In nucleotides, the CDR3 is TGTGCCACCAGTGAGCCGGGACTAGCACAAGAGACCCAGTACTTC. This codes for CATSEPGLAQETQYF.

A few counts support this clonotype. In DNA, the CDR3 is TGTGCCAGCAGTTACCGGGGACTAGCGGGAGGGCCCTCCTACGAGCAGTACTTC. It codes for CASSYRGLAGGPSYEQYF. This chain connects TRBV6-5 to TRBJ2-7; 16 bases are a match to TRBD2. Germline V gene lookup returns CDR1 MNHEY and CDR2 SVGAGI. The CDR3 sequence is 18 residues long. Trimming took 2 bases from V and 0 from J; bases not matched to a gene: 4.

This clonotype has only one observation. The V gene is TRBV4-1, the J gene TRBJ1-1, with D possibly matching TRBD1 (5 bases). The V gene's germline CDR1 is MGHRA and CDR2 YSYEKL. The CDR3 totals 16 residues. V was shortened by 4 bases and J by 5 bases, with 20 bases between the two germline ends. The CDR3 protein is CASSRNPSRGATEAFF. DNA for the CDR3: TGCGCCAGCAGCCGAAACCCCAGTCGAGGGGCAACTGAAGCTTTCTTT.

This chain connects TRBV20-1 to TRBJ1-6; D might be TRBD1 (5 bases). Deletions cut 0 bases from V and 10 bases from J, with 13 bases between. CDR3 length: 14 residues. Germline V lookup: CDR1 DFQATT, CDR2 SNEGSKA (reference sequence). The DNA of the CDR3 is TGCAGTGCTAGAGATCCTCAGGGCGGGTCACCCCTCCACTTT. It specifies CSARDPQGGSPLHF.

V usage is TRBV7-9 and J usage is TRBJ2-7; TRBD1 matches at 7 bases. The junction had 2 bases not matched to a gene; V was cut back by 5 bases and J by 4 bases. The V gene's germline CDR1 is SEHNR and CDR2 FQNEAQ (reference sequence). CDR3 length: 12 residues. In nucleotides, the CDR3 is TGTGCCAGCAGCCCGACAGGGTACGAGCAGTACTTC. Translating it yields CASSPTGYEQYF. The full variable domain, with the rest looked up from reference TRBV7-9 and TRBJ2-7, is DTGVSQNPRHKITKRGQNVTFRCDPISEHNRLYWYRQTLGQGPEFLTYFQNEAQLEKSRLLSDRFSAERPKGSFSTLEIQRTEQGDSAMYLCASSPTGYEQYFGPGTRLTVT.

A few counts support this clonotype. This chain uses TRBV7-9 with TRBJ2-3; perhaps TRBD1 as D (5 bases). The CDR3 sequence is 14 residues long. The germline V and J ends were trimmed by 0 bases and 2 bases, with 6 bases remaining between them. Germline V gene data show CDR1 as SEHNR and CDR2 as FQNEAQ (reference sequence). CDR3 sequence reads: CASSLAGPTDTQYF. DNA for the CDR3: TGTGCCAGCAGCTTAGCGGGGCCCACAGATACGCAGTATTTT.